This T cell receptor beta chain comes out of a study of vaccination and CD4 T cells after COVID-19. Treatment noted: roughly nine-day PBMC culture with coronavirus spike peptide pools or control peptides (ViraFEST assay). A negative selection step was used to isolate CD4+ T cells once culture had run for 10 days. Oncomine TCR Beta short-read sequencing was applied to DNA from cultured CD4+ T cells. TCRdb itself ran the PCR reads through MiXCR, one entry per CDR3 protein. Of about 8,500 distinct CDR3 sequences listed, about three fifths are singletons. After removal of 5 bases from V and 0 bases from J, the junction contained 2 bases not matched to a gene. The germline gives CDR1 MNHNS, CDR2 SASEGT. This CDR3 region has 15 residues. On this clonotype itself: Its antigen is undetermined.

Sequencing input: CD4+ T cells from blood, cultured in vitro. The chain carries TRBV6-1 and TRBJ2-7, with 12 bases identical to TRBD2. This receptor was taken from a human donor who had recovered from COVID-19. The DNA of the CDR3 is TGTGCCAGCAGTCCACTAGCGGGAGGCTCCTACGAGCAGTACTTC. Translating gives CASSPLAGGSYEQYF.